One T cell receptor (beta chain) is described in this entry. With 1 base removed from V and 9 bases from J, the gap between germline ends came to 6 bases. The CDR3 runs to 11 residues. Germline-derived CDR1 and CDR2 are SEHNR and FQNEAQ (reference sequence). This sample is drawn from a study of T cell changes during pregnancy in multiple sclerosis. The protocol was immunoSEQ multiplex PCR, while the TCRdb copy is restricted to in-frame clones and leaves out a portion. The sample comprises about 89,000 clones, roughly 93% of which are singletons, and about 0.84% rests with the top ten. The rearrangement uses TRBV7-9 and TRBJ1-1, with D possibly being TRBD1 (5 bases). The source is a female donor with multiple sclerosis, enrolled in a pregnancy study. Material: peripheral blood, obtained in the third trimester of pregnancy. CDR3: CASSLEGKAFF. The CDR3 region has the DNA TGTGCCAGCAGCTTAGAGGGGAAAGCTTTCTTT.